The clone carrying this TCR beta chain was observed many times. Its target is unknown. It was with unique molecular identifiers that the TCRbeta library was prepared. TCRdb redid the calling of the PCR reads with MiXCR, one entry per CDR3 protein. The sample consists of around 250,000 distinct CDR3 sequences, roughly 24% of them appearing once. This entry belongs to a study of T-cell reconstitution after alpha-beta-depleted transplantation in children. Notes on the study in general: T-cell numbers and diversity, one year after transplant, stemmed largely from T cells that were newly produced. About two months after transplant, alpha-beta T cells reportedly came from several hundred expanded graft clones.

This receptor was taken from a girl aged 2 to 9 with Fanconi anemia, due to receive a stem cell transplant. The material sequenced was PBMCs, taken before TCRalphabeta/CD19-depleted stem cell transplant.

In DNA, the CDR3 is TGCAGCGTTTCTACCATGGGTGGGGGGCCCTCTGGGGGACACAATGAGCAGTTCTTC. Encoded protein: CSVSTMGGGPSGGHNEQFF. This rearrangement joins TRBV29-1 to TRBJ2-1, with D perhaps being TRBD1 or TRBD2 (6 bases each). Trimming stripped 5 bases from V and 5 bases from J, with 31 bases between. The CDR3 totals 19 residues. Looked up from germline, CDR1 is SQVTM and CDR2 is ANQGSEA.